Listed here are 5 T cell receptor beta chains from one sample, sequenced in a study of brain T cells in children with intractable seizures. Time point indicated: blood from clinic visit 5 months post-surgery; TSC patient then seizure free. TCRdb keeps only in-frame clones here, not all; method: immunoSEQ multiplex PCR. The sample holds a few hundred thousand clones, over 90% seen once. Source: peripheral blood, taken roughly 5 months after surgery. These receptors came from a boy less than two years old with tuberous sclerosis and intractable seizures.

The chain uses TRBV4-1 and TRBJ2-5; 7 nucleotides agree with TRBD2. V lost 0 bases, J lost 5 bases, and 6 bases stayed unmatched. The CDR3 covers 15 residues. Looked up from germline, CDR1 is MGHRA and CDR2 is YSYEKL. The CDR3 loop reads CASSQEGLITETQYF. The CDR3 DNA is TGCGCCAGCAGCCAAGAGGGACTAATAACGGAGACCCAGTACTTC.

The chain is built from TRBV30 and TRBJ1-2; D not resolved. The CDR3 is made up of 12 amino acids. V lost 7 bases to trimming and J lost 0 bases, with 9 bases between them. Looked up from germline, CDR1 is GTSNPN and CDR2 is SVGIG (reference sequence). The CDR3 DNA reads as TGTGCCTCCGCGAAATCTAACTATGGCTACACCTTC. Translation: CASAKSNYGYTF. The whole variable domain, remainder taken from reference TRBV30 and TRBJ1-2, is SQTIHQWPATLVQPVGSPLSLECTVEGTSNPNLYWYRQAAGRGLQLLFYSVGIGQISSEVPQNLSASRPQDRQFILSSKKLLLSDSGFYLCASAKSNYGYTFGSGTRLTVV.

This clone was counted once. The chain is built from TRBV29-1 and TRBJ2-7; D possibly corresponds to TRBD1 (5 bases). V lost 0 bases and J 2 bases, leaving 11 bases between the germline ends. CDR3 length: 14 amino acids. The germline CDR1 and CDR2 sequences are SQVTM and ANQGSEA. The chain's CDR3 is CSVEDRDIPYEQYF. For the CDR3, the DNA is TGCAGCGTTGAAGACAGGGATATCCCCTACGAGCAGTACTTC.

V gene TRBV25-1 combines with J gene TRBJ1-4; D uncertain. Trimming took 0 bases from V and 7 from J, leaving 15 bases between them. The germline gives CDR1 MGHDK, CDR2 SYGVNS. The CDR3 sequence is 16 residues long. The DNA for the CDR3 is TGTGCCAGCAGTGAATATATTCGGGGTGGGGTTGAAAAACTGTTTTTT. Translation gives CASSEYIRGGVEKLFF.

The rearrangement links TRBV28 to TRBJ2-3, with unresolved D. Germline loops: CDR1 MDHEN, CDR2 SYDVKM. Trimming took off 2 bases at V and 0 bases at J, with 9 bases between the two ends. The CDR3 is made up of 15 amino acids. CDR3 sequence: CASSLVGYSTDTQYF. CDR3 bases: TGTGCCAGCAGTTTAGTGGGCTATAGCACAGATACGCAGTATTTT.